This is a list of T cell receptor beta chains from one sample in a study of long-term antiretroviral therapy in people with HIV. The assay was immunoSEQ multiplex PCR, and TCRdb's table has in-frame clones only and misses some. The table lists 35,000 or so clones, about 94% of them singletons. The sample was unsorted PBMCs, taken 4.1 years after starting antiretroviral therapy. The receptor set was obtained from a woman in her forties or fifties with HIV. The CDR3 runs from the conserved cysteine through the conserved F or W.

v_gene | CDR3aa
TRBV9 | CASEDGTNTGELFF
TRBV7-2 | CASSFVPETEAFF
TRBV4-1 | CASSPGQGGSDTEAFF
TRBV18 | CASSPRQGRDYGYTF
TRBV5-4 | CASSLQGIRFTDTQYF
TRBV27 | CASSPTEANYGYTF
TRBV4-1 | CASSVPTRGGTEAFF
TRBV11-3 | CASSLAIGFTGPHTGELFF
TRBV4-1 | CASSPRQGNTEAFF
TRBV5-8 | CASSFRDVAYNSPLHF
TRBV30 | CAWKQLNSGNTIYF
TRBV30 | CAWSPRGTGRRRDGYTF
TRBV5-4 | CASSLGTGLGNTIYF
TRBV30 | CAWDQGTAGPAFF
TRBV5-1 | CASSWGDLVGFTEAFF
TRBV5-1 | CASSLGRPTGNTIYF
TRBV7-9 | CASSPSRGRDETQYF
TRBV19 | CASSMQGLDHEQFF
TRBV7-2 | CASSLAPWRGAVEQYF
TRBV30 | CAWKSTGMNTEAFF
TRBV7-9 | CASSLAGMGANVLTF
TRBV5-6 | CASSFGRPNTEAFF
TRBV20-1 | CSASKTREAFF
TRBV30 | CAWSGSGANVLTF
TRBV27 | CASSLGAGGKLGQYF
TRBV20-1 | CSARGNTEAFF
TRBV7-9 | CASSLGWKQGANQPQHF
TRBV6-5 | CASMAAAPYEQYF
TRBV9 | CASSTRPGELFF
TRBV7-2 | CASSLAPQGPDRRHGYTF
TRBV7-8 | CASSSFQGLSTDTQYF
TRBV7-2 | CASSLGSSASTDTQYF
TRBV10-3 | CALLHGGPPSYEQYF
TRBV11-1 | CASSPRTGVGDTQYF
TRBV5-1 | CASSLGWGRPYEQYF
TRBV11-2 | CASSLGPREVGYGYTF
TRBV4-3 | CASSQDLGRQTQYF
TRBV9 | CASSGGGGTDTQYF
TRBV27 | CASSFGQGNSPLHF
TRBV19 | CASSIGGTPYNEQFF
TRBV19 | CASSISRETQYF
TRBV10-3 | CAISGQQGAGETQYF
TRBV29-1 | CSAAGTGANTGELFF